A single count supports the clone carrying this T cell receptor beta chain. CD45RO-negative, CCR7-selected cells formed the naive CD8 fraction, which excluded terminally differentiated effector memory CD45RA+ cells. TCRdb's table, derived via immunoSEQ multiplex PCR, lists solely in-frame clones and lacks some. The sample includes around 1.9 million clones, 85% to 95% of them seen just once. The entry originates in a study of shared clonotypes between healthy human individuals. Sequencing was performed on naive CD8+ T cells from PBMCs. The source of this sequence is a man between 18 and 35 years old in good health. Some clones in this sample may be carry-over from other donors' samples.

In DNA, the CDR3 is TGTGCCAGCAACTTGAATATAGCGGGGGACACAGATACGCAGTATTTT. Its translation: CASNLNIAGDTDTQYF. The chain joins TRBV7-9 to TRBJ2-3; 9 bases align to TRBD2. Germline V lookup: CDR1 SEHNR, CDR2 FQNEAQ (reference sequence). Trimming removed 7 bases from V and 2 bases from J; junction bases left unmatched: 10. This CDR3 region has 16 residues.